The rows below give T cell receptor beta chains drawn from one sample of a study of identical twins. TCRdb ran MiXCR on the 5' RACE reads and lists one entry per CDR3 protein. The table includes roughly 1.6 million distinct CDR3 sequences, under 35% detected once. Sequenced material: cord blood. The receptors derive from a newborn girl in good health. The CDR3 runs from the conserved cysteine through the conserved F or W. D genes are given only for firm matches. Not all rows give a size; the values are once, few, many and, for expanded clones, a class.

V gene: TRBV3-1
J gene: TRBJ2-7
clone size: few
D gene: NA
CDR3 protein: CASSQEVLASEQYF
CDR3 DNA: TGTGCCAGCAGCCAAGAGGTCCTGGCTAGCGAGCAGTACTTC

V gene: TRBV3-1
J gene: TRBJ2-7
clone size: many
D gene: NA
CDR3 protein: CASSQGLDLRQYF
CDR3 DNA: TGTGCCAGCAGCCAAGGACTAGATCTACGGCAGTACTTC

V gene: TRBV20-1
J gene: TRBJ1-2
clone size: NA
D gene: NA
CDR3 protein: CSAEGPWTTNYGYTF
CDR3 DNA: TGCAGTGCAGAAGGGCCCTGGACAACTAACTATGGCTACACCTTC

V gene: TRBV4-1
J gene: TRBJ1-4
clone size: NA
D gene: TRBD1
CDR3 protein: CASSLRDSYLPNEKLFF
CDR3 DNA: TGCGCCAGCAGCCTTAGGGACAGCTACCTTCCTAATGAAAAACTGTTTTTT

V gene: TRBV2
J gene: TRBJ2-3
clone size: few
D gene: TRBD2
CDR3 protein: CASGLAGVGDTQYF
CDR3 DNA: TGTGCCAGCGGCCTAGCGGGAGTGGGCGATACGCAGTATTTT

V gene: TRBV18
J gene: TRBJ2-5
clone size: NA
D gene: TRBD2
CDR3 protein: CASSPMRLAGYNEQYF
CDR3 DNA: TGTGCCAGCTCACCAATGAGACTAGCGGGGTACAATGAGCAGTACTTC

V gene: TRBV7-2
J gene: TRBJ2-1
clone size: NA
D gene: TRBD2
CDR3 protein: CASSLDSSGRDEQFF
CDR3 DNA: TGTGCCAGCAGCTTAGACTCTTCAGGGAGGGATGAGCAGTTCTTC

V gene: TRBV2
J gene: TRBJ2-1
clone size: NA
D gene: NA
CDR3 protein: CASSLETVSYEQFF
CDR3 DNA: TGTGCCAGCAGTCTGGAGACAGTCTCCTACGAGCAGTTCTTC

V gene: TRBV5-1
J gene: TRBJ2-4
clone size: few
D gene: TRBD1
CDR3 protein: CASSSPGGDRNIQYF
CDR3 DNA: TGCGCCAGCAGCTCTCCAGGGGGTGATAGAAACATTCAGTACTTC

V gene: TRBV6-5
J gene: TRBJ2-1
clone size: NA
D gene: TRBD2
CDR3 protein: CASGYAIAGPGNEQFF
CDR3 DNA: TGTGCCAGCGGTTACGCAATAGCGGGGCCTGGCAATGAGCAGTTCTTC

V gene: TRBV18
J gene: TRBJ2-1
clone size: few
D gene: NA
CDR3 protein: CASSLALGASEQFF
CDR3 DNA: TGTGCCAGCTCTCTCGCACTGGGGGCGAGTGAGCAGTTCTTC

V gene: TRBV12-3/TRBV12-4
J gene: TRBJ1-5
clone size: few
D gene: TRBD1
CDR3 protein: CASSSRGLLNQPQHF
CDR3 DNA: TGTGCCAGCAGTAGCAGGGGGCTCCTTAATCAGCCCCAGCATTTT

V gene: TRBV10-3
J gene: TRBJ1-5
clone size: many
D gene: NA
CDR3 protein: CAISESPPSSNQPQHF
CDR3 DNA: TGTGCCATCAGTGAGTCGCCACCGAGTAGCAATCAGCCCCAGCATTTT

V gene: TRBV21-1
J gene: TRBJ1-2
clone size: few
D gene: NA
CDR3 protein: CASSHTLQGHYGYTF
CDR3 DNA: TGTGCCAGCAGCCATACCTTACAGGGCCACTATGGCTACACCTTC

V gene: TRBV18
J gene: TRBJ2-1
clone size: NA
D gene: TRBD1
CDR3 protein: CASSPRGDRVYNEQFF
CDR3 DNA: TGTGCCAGCTCACCACGGGGGGACAGGGTGTACAATGAGCAGTTCTTC

V gene: TRBV19
J gene: TRBJ2-1
clone size: once
D gene: NA
CDR3 protein: CASSMNPRGYEQFF
CDR3 DNA: TGTGCCAGTAGTATGAATCCTAGGGGTTATGAGCAGTTCTTC

V gene: TRBV6-6
J gene: TRBJ2-7
clone size: NA
D gene: NA
CDR3 protein: CASSYSSPGDEQYF
CDR3 DNA: TGTGCCAGCAGTTACTCGTCCCCAGGGGACGAGCAGTACTTC

V gene: TRBV4-2
J gene: TRBJ1-5
clone size: few
D gene: TRBD1
CDR3 protein: CASSPRDRGPNQPQHF
CDR3 DNA: TGTGCCAGCAGCCCACGGGACAGGGGGCCGAATCAGCCCCAGCATTTT

V gene: TRBV7-2
J gene: TRBJ1-2
clone size: NA
D gene: NA
CDR3 protein: CAGSLAYGYTF
CDR3 DNA: TGTGCCGGCAGCTTAGCCTATGGCTACACCTTC

V gene: TRBV28
J gene: TRBJ2-5
clone size: NA
D gene: TRBD2
CDR3 protein: CASRLAGTYNEQYF
CDR3 DNA: TGTGCCAGCAGGTTAGCGGGAACCTACAATGAGCAGTACTTC

V gene: TRBV29-1
J gene: TRBJ2-3
clone size: few
D gene: NA
CDR3 protein: CSVEQAGKSTDTQYF
CDR3 DNA: TGCAGCGTTGAACAGGCAGGGAAGAGCACAGATACGCAGTATTTT

V gene: TRBV4-1
J gene: TRBJ1-6
clone size: NA
D gene: TRBD1
CDR3 protein: CASSQQQGIYNSPLHF
CDR3 DNA: TGCGCCAGCAGCCAGCAACAGGGGATCTATAATTCACCCCTCCACTTT

V gene: TRBV4-2
J gene: TRBJ2-3
clone size: NA
D gene: NA
CDR3 protein: CASSQSGQSTDTQYF
CDR3 DNA: TGTGCCAGCAGCCAATCGGGACAAAGCACAGATACGCAGTATTTT

V gene: TRBV11-2
J gene: TRBJ2-1
clone size: NA
D gene: TRBD2
CDR3 protein: CASRPTSGRYLDNEQFF
CDR3 DNA: TGTGCCAGCAGACCGACTAGCGGGAGGTATCTCGACAATGAGCAGTTCTTC

V gene: TRBV6-5
J gene: TRBJ2-1
clone size: many
D gene: TRBD2
CDR3 protein: CASSFSGRAFNEQFF
CDR3 DNA: TGTGCCAGCAGTTTCAGCGGGAGGGCCTTCAATGAGCAGTTCTTC

V gene: TRBV3-1
J gene: TRBJ2-2
clone size: NA
D gene: NA
CDR3 protein: CASSRWGTGELFF
CDR3 DNA: TGTGCCAGCAGCCGATGGGGCACCGGGGAGCTGTTTTTT

V gene: TRBV11-2
J gene: TRBJ2-2
clone size: few
D gene: TRBD2
CDR3 protein: CASSLTSHGELFF
CDR3 DNA: TGTGCCAGCAGCTTGACTAGCCACGGGGAGCTGTTTTTT

V gene: TRBV12-3/TRBV12-4
J gene: TRBJ2-2
clone size: few
D gene: TRBD2
CDR3 protein: CASSLGSGENTGELFF
CDR3 DNA: TGTGCCAGCAGTTTAGGTAGCGGGGAGAACACCGGGGAGCTGTTTTTT

V gene: TRBV7-2
J gene: TRBJ1-6
clone size: NA
D gene: NA
CDR3 protein: CASSLGGGGNSPPHF
CDR3 DNA: TGTGCCAGCAGCTTAGGAGGGGGTGGTAATTCACCCCCCCACTTT

V gene: TRBV10-3
J gene: TRBJ2-1
clone size: NA
D gene: TRBD2
CDR3 protein: CAISGSAGEGYNEQFF
CDR3 DNA: TGTGCCATCAGTGGGTCAGCGGGAGAGGGTTACAATGAGCAGTTCTTC

V gene: TRBV9
J gene: TRBJ2-7
clone size: few
D gene: NA
CDR3 protein: CASSVGDSGYEQYF
CDR3 DNA: TGTGCCAGCAGCGTAGGTGATAGCGGTTACGAGCAGTACTTC

V gene: TRBV18
J gene: TRBJ1-6
clone size: NA
D gene: NA
CDR3 protein: CASSPTRLNSPLHF
CDR3 DNA: TGTGCCAGCTCACCAACCAGGCTGAATTCACCCCTCCACTTT

V gene: TRBV7-7
J gene: TRBJ2-3
clone size: NA
D gene: NA
CDR3 protein: CASSAHRADTQYF
CDR3 DNA: TGTGCTAGCAGCGCACACAGGGCAGATACGCAGTATTTT

V gene: TRBV4-2
J gene: TRBJ2-7
clone size: few
D gene: NA
CDR3 protein: CASSQLNNRWSEQYF
CDR3 DNA: TGTGCCAGCAGCCAGCTGAATAATAGGTGGAGCGAGCAGTACTTC

V gene: TRBV19
J gene: TRBJ1-1
clone size: NA
D gene: NA
CDR3 protein: CASSIREANTEAFF
CDR3 DNA: TGTGCCAGTAGTATCCGGGAGGCGAACACTGAAGCTTTCTTT

V gene: TRBV7-9
J gene: TRBJ2-6
clone size: NA
D gene: NA
CDR3 protein: CASSWTRFSSGANVLTF
CDR3 DNA: TGTGCCAGCAGCTGGACACGGTTTAGCTCTGGGGCCAACGTCCTGACTTTC

V gene: TRBV28
J gene: TRBJ2-7
clone size: many
D gene: NA
CDR3 protein: CASSLSKPNYEQYF
CDR3 DNA: TGTGCCAGCAGTTTGTCGAAACCGAACTACGAGCAGTACTTC

V gene: TRBV6-6
J gene: TRBJ2-1
clone size: NA
D gene: NA
CDR3 protein: CASSYDSGVQGNEQFF
CDR3 DNA: TGTGCCAGCAGTTACGATTCAGGGGTTCAGGGGAATGAGCAGTTCTTC

V gene: TRBV5-1
J gene: TRBJ1-3
clone size: NA
D gene: NA
CDR3 protein: CASSFRGGDSGNTIYF
CDR3 DNA: TGCGCCAGCAGCTTTCGCGGGGGCGATAGTGGAAACACCATATATTTT

V gene: TRBV2
J gene: TRBJ2-7
clone size: NA
D gene: NA
CDR3 protein: CASQWGFNEQYF
CDR3 DNA: TGTGCCAGCCAATGGGGGTTCAACGAGCAGTACTTC

V gene: TRBV29-1
J gene: TRBJ2-1
clone size: NA
D gene: NA
CDR3 protein: CSVAPIVGEQFF
CDR3 DNA: TGCAGCGTTGCTCCCATAGTGGGTGAGCAGTTCTTC

V gene: TRBV6-6
J gene: TRBJ1-2
clone size: few
D gene: TRBD1
CDR3 protein: CASSFTGGGTNYGYTF
CDR3 DNA: TGTGCCAGCAGCTTTACAGGGGGCGGTACGAACTATGGCTACACCTTC

V gene: TRBV7-8
J gene: TRBJ2-1
clone size: NA
D gene: TRBD1
CDR3 protein: CASSPPGQGSFNEQFF
CDR3 DNA: TGTGCCAGCAGCCCCCCTGGACAGGGATCGTTCAATGAGCAGTTCTTC

V gene: TRBV20-1
J gene: TRBJ2-1
clone size: many
D gene: NA
CDR3 protein: CSARDDRSYNEQFF
CDR3 DNA: TGCAGTGCTAGAGACGACCGGTCCTACAATGAGCAGTTCTTC

V gene: TRBV28
J gene: TRBJ2-7
clone size: few
D gene: TRBD2
CDR3 protein: CASSIHFSGRDYEQYF
CDR3 DNA: TGTGCCAGCAGTATCCACTTTAGCGGGAGGGACTACGAGCAGTACTTC

V gene: TRBV20-1
J gene: TRBJ2-3
clone size: NA
D gene: NA
CDR3 protein: CSASASGDTDTQYF
CDR3 DNA: TGCAGTGCTAGTGCTAGTGGCGACACAGATACGCAGTATTTT

V gene: TRBV27
J gene: TRBJ2-1
clone size: few
D gene: TRBD2
CDR3 protein: CASRPGTTPYNEQFF
CDR3 DNA: TGTGCCAGCAGACCCGGGACTACCCCTTACAATGAGCAGTTCTTC

V gene: TRBV5-1
J gene: TRBJ2-5
clone size: NA
D gene: TRBD2
CDR3 protein: CASSLAGGLVEETQYF
CDR3 DNA: TGCGCCAGCAGCTTAGCGGGAGGGCTCGTGGAAGAGACCCAGTACTTC

V gene: TRBV5-1
J gene: TRBJ1-4
clone size: NA
D gene: NA
CDR3 protein: CAGSLGQTGNEKLFF
CDR3 DNA: TGCGCCGGCAGCCTCGGGCAGACCGGTAATGAAAAACTGTTTTTT

V gene: TRBV28
J gene: TRBJ2-3
clone size: many
D gene: NA
CDR3 protein: CASSPPEGPDTQYF
CDR3 DNA: TGTGCCAGCAGTCCCCCCGAAGGCCCAGATACGCAGTATTTT

V gene: TRBV12-3/TRBV12-4
J gene: TRBJ2-7
clone size: NA
D gene: NA
CDR3 protein: CASSPAAGTSYNEQYF
CDR3 DNA: TGTGCCAGCAGCCCAGCGGCGGGAACTTCCTACAATGAGCAGTACTTC

V gene: TRBV11-2
J gene: TRBJ2-1
clone size: many
D gene: NA
CDR3 protein: CASSLGVLDNEQFF
CDR3 DNA: TGTGCCAGCAGCTTAGGAGTTTTGGACAATGAGCAGTTCTTC

V gene: TRBV4-2
J gene: TRBJ1-1
clone size: NA
D gene: NA
CDR3 protein: CASSQEPGSMNTEAFF
CDR3 DNA: TGTGCCAGCAGCCAAGAACCGGGTTCCATGAACACTGAAGCTTTCTTT

V gene: TRBV7-9
J gene: TRBJ1-5
clone size: few
D gene: NA
CDR3 protein: CASTHEPQVPQPNQPQHF
CDR3 DNA: TGTGCCAGCACCCATGAGCCACAGGTCCCTCAACCTAATCAGCCCCAGCATTTT

V gene: TRBV6-2/TRBV6-3
J gene: TRBJ1-2
clone size: NA
D gene: TRBD1
CDR3 protein: CASSYPRDRVFGGYGYTF
CDR3 DNA: TGTGCCAGCAGTTACCCACGGGACAGGGTTTTTGGAGGCTATGGCTACACCTTC

V gene: TRBV7-9
J gene: TRBJ2-7
clone size: NA
D gene: TRBD1
CDR3 protein: CASSRAGQGLSSYEQYF
CDR3 DNA: TGTGCCAGCAGCCGTGCGGGACAGGGGCTTTCTTCCTACGAGCAGTACTTC

V gene: TRBV5-1
J gene: TRBJ2-5
clone size: NA
D gene: NA
CDR3 protein: CASSPLRGTQETQYF
CDR3 DNA: TGCGCCAGCAGCCCCTTGCGGGGGACACAAGAGACCCAGTACTTC